The following is a T cell receptor beta chain sequence with its context. The sample comes from a study of blood T cell repertoires in COVID-19. This CDR3 is 15 amino acids long. The V gene's germline CDR1 is SGHNT and CDR2 YYREEE (reference sequence). Trimming took 4 bases from V and 0 from J, leaving 11 bases between them. In the authors' workflow: Estimates of nucleated cell counts were drawn from the amplification of reference gene primers. The data were produced by immunoSEQ multiplex PCR, yet TCRdb's version contains in-frame clones alone and is incomplete. V and J calls and clone size are given by that table; D and trimming were obtained from the DNA. The sample shows 100,000 to 150,000 clones, less than 90% of them seen only once.

Input material: peripheral blood. The sequence was collected from a man between 65 and 85 years old with acute or convalescent COVID-19. This sequence joins TRBV5-4 and TRBJ1-3; D gene ambiguous. The chain's CDR3 is CASSPTPSSGNTIYF. DNA for the CDR3: TGTGCCAGCAGCCCAACCCCGAGCTCTGGAAACACCATATATTTT. The full variable domain, its missing parts supplied by reference TRBV5-4 and TRBJ1-3, is ETGVTQSPTHLIKTRGQQVTLRCSSQSGHNTVSWYQQALGQGPQFIFQYYREEENGRGNFPPRFSGLQFPNYSSELNVNALELDDSALYLCASSPTPSSGNTIYFGEGSWLTVV.